This T cell receptor beta chain was documented in a study of CD8 T cells in ankylosing spondylitis. Overall study results and limits: Ankylosing spondylitis blood appeared to carry a characteristic TCR beta motif of roughly 8 highly homologous variants.

Notes on this clonotype: What it binds is unknown.

TCRdb processed the 5' RACE reads anew with MiXCR; each CDR3 protein has one entry. This table holds 400,000 to 450,000 distinct CDR3 sequences, 15% to 20% found once. Germline loops: CDR1 SGHRS, CDR2 YFSETQ. J lost 4 bases, V lost 5 bases, and 7 bases had no gene match. The CDR3 covers 15 residues. The V and J genes are TRBV5-1 and TRBJ2-3, with 10 nucleotides matching TRBD2. This TCR derives from a male donor with ankylosing spondylitis. Material: blood, either unsorted or a sorted T cell fraction (not recorded which). Written as DNA, the CDR3 is TGCGCCAGCAGTACAGGTAGCGGGAGGCCAGATACGCAGTATTTT. Residues: CASSTGSGRPDTQYF.